Each of the 22 T cell receptor beta chains below was sequenced from the same sample in a study of blood T cell repertoires in COVID-19. The table came from immunoSEQ multiplex PCR; TCRdb's copy has only in-frame clones and leaves some out. This table holds approximately 30,000 clones, approximately 90% found once. The specimen sequenced was peripheral blood. The receptors stem from a human donor in a cohort sampled during active COVID-19.

The V gene is TRBV7-9, the J gene TRBJ1-1; 7 positions match TRBD1. Losses at the gene ends were 1 base for V and 4 bases for J; bases not matched to a gene: 9. Germline CDR1 SEHNR, CDR2 FQNEAQ (reference sequence). The CDR3 contains 16 residues. For the CDR3, the DNA is TGTGCCAGCAGCTTAGAAAGGGGGCGGGGTAGCACTGAAGCTTTCTTT. Translation gives CASSLERGRGSTEAFF.

This clone was seen only once. This chain connects TRBV3-1 (or the pseudogene TRBV3-2) to TRBJ2-7, with 7 bases that match TRBD2. The V gene's germline CDR1 is LGHDT and CDR2 YNNKEL (reference sequence). This CDR3 spans 16 amino acids. J gave up 6 bases and V 2 bases, and 13 bases lay outside the gene matches. This CDR3 reads CASSQRGGRGLGEQYF. The DNA for the CDR3 is TGTGCCAGCAGCCAACGGGGAGGGAGAGGATTGGGCGAGCAGTACTTC.

The V gene is TRBV6-5, the J gene TRBJ1-6; 8 bases align to TRBD1. The CDR3 has 16 residues. Trimming at V came to 4 bases and at J to 6 bases, leaving 8 bases not matched to a gene. The germline CDR1 and CDR2 sequences are MNHEY and SVGAGI. Written as DNA, the CDR3 is TGTGCCAGCAGTTTCAGACCGGACAGGGCTAATTCACCCCTCCACTTT. Its translation is CASSFRPDRANSPLHF.

The V gene is TRBV19, the J gene TRBJ1-2, with D possibly TRBD1 on 6 matching bases. The CDR3 spans 12 residues. V was trimmed by 5 bases and J by 6 bases, leaving 10 bases between them. Germline V gives CDR1 LNHDA, CDR2 SQIVND (reference sequence). DNA of the CDR3: TGTGCCAGTAGTGCAGGGGCCGATGGCTACACCTTC. This encodes CASSAGADGYTF. Complete variable domain (other parts from reference TRBV19 and TRBJ1-2): DGGITQSPKYLFRKEGQNVTLSCEQNLNHDAMYWYRQDPGQGLRLIYYSQIVNDFQKGDIAEGYSVSREKKESFPLTVTSAQKNPTAFYLCASSAGADGYTFGSGTRLTVV.

The chain uses TRBV5-6 and TRBJ1-4; D gene ambiguous. The germline CDR1 and CDR2 sequences are SGHDT and YYEEEE. There are 13 residues in the CDR3. The V end was cut by 0 bases, the J end by 7 bases, with 7 bases between. The CDR3 nucleotides are TGTGCCAGCAGCTTGGCCTCAGTTGAAAAACTGTTTTTT. Residues: CASSLASVEKLFF.

Here the CDR3 reads CASSYGQGQETQYF. The CDR3 DNA sequence: TGCGCCAGCAGCTACGGACAGGGACAAGAGACCCAGTACTTC. The J gene is TRBJ2-5, the V gene TRBV5-1, with 8 bases fitting TRBD1. The CDR3 totals 14 residues. V lost 3 bases and J lost 2; bases outside the gene matches: 3. Germline CDR1 and CDR2: SGHRS and YFSETQ.

Turning to this clone: Within the sample, other DNA sequences also encode this same CDR3. The chain employs TRBV24-1 and TRBJ2-5; 10 bases are shared with TRBD2. Germline V gives CDR1 KGHDR, CDR2 SFDVKD. The CDR3 is 15 residues long. J was trimmed by 5 bases and V by 4 bases; bases with no gene match: 6. The CDR3: CATSDPRTSGETQYF. DNA of the CDR3: TGTGCCACCAGTGACCCCCGGACTAGCGGTGAGACCCAGTACTTC.

This chain uses TRBV6-2 or TRBV6-3 with TRBJ1-3, with D possibly being TRBD1 (6 bases). Germline CDR1 MNHEY, CDR2 SVGEGT. This CDR3 has 17 amino acids. V gave up 2 bases and J gave up 3 bases, with 17 bases separating them. CDR3 bases: TGTGCCAGCAGTTACGAAACAGGGCGGTCGCGTGGAAACACCATATATTTT. Protein product: CASSYETGRSRGNTIYF.

The rearrangement joins TRBV6-5 to TRBJ2-5; tentative D call: TRBD2 (5 bases). The germline V gene encodes CDR1 MNHEY and CDR2 SVGAGI. Trimming cost V 4 bases and J 3 bases, with 18 bases left between them. The CDR3 extends over 16 amino acids. The CDR3 sequence: CASSWDPKGSEETQYF. Written as DNA, the CDR3 is TGTGCCAGCAGTTGGGATCCAAAAGGGAGCGAAGAGACCCAGTACTTC.

The chain joins TRBV6-5 to TRBJ2-1; TRBD2 matches 10 bases. The ends lost 6 bases at V and 3 bases at J; junction bases unmatched: 5. CDR1 and CDR2 (germline): MNHEY, SVGAGI. The CDR3 extends over 15 amino acids. The CDR3 DNA is TGTGCCAGCAGACATCTAGCGGGAGACTACAATGAGCAGTTCTTC. As protein: CASRHLAGDYNEQFF.

This clone was seen just once. The genes are TRBV7-8 and TRBJ2-2; TRBD1 is a possible D gene (5 bases). CDR1 is SGHVS, CDR2 FQNEAQ, per germline. Trimming cost V 10 bases and J 0 bases, with 18 bases left between them. CDR3 length equals 16 residues. The DNA for the CDR3 is TGTGCCATCCATGTCGACAGAACCGCGAACACCGGGGAGCTGTTTTTT. Translating it yields CAIHVDRTANTGELFF.

Concerning this clone itself: The same CDR3 is also encoded by other DNA sequences in this sample. This sequence joins TRBV28 and TRBJ2-3; D is ambiguous. The V end lost 5 bases, the J end lost 5 bases, and 5 bases lay between the germline ends. The CDR3 loop spans 11 amino acids. The germline V gene encodes CDR1 MDHEN and CDR2 SYDVKM. In DNA, the CDR3 is TGTGCCAGCAGTCTAAGAGATACGCAGTATTTT. This codes for CASSLRDTQYF.

V is TRBV18 and J is TRBJ2-5, with D possibly matching TRBD1 (6 bases). Deletions cut 2 bases from V and 2 bases from J, with 15 bases between. The CDR3 covers 16 residues. Looked up from germline, CDR1 is KGHSH and CDR2 is LQKENI. The CDR3 region has the DNA TGTGCCAGCTCACCAATGGGGGCCGGCGGTCAAGAGACCCAGTACTTC. Translation gives CASSPMGAGGQETQYF.

The chain employs TRBV12-3 or TRBV12-4 and TRBJ2-4, with unresolved D. The CDR3 has 13 residues. Trimming stripped 6 bases from V and 1 base from J, with 7 bases between. CDR3 coding DNA: TGTGCCAGCAGCTATACTGCCAAAAACATTCAGTACTTC. This gives the protein CASSYTAKNIQYF.

J is TRBJ2-1 and V is TRBV9; 8 bases are shared with TRBD2. V lost 0 bases and J lost 7; bases outside the gene matches: 6. This CDR3 is built from 15 residues. Germline CDR1 reads SGDLS; CDR2 reads YYNGEE. The CDR3 protein is CASSVGSGRQNEQFF. The CDR3 DNA follows: TGTGCCAGCAGCGTAGGGAGCGGGAGACAAAATGAGCAGTTCTTC.

This chain links TRBV5-1 with TRBJ2-2; the D gene is possibly TRBD2 (6 bases). Deletions cut 4 bases from V and 1 base from J, with 17 bases between. This CDR3 comprises 17 residues. CDR1 SGHRS and CDR2 YFSETQ come from the germline V gene. Here the CDR3 DNA reads TGCGCCAGCAGCCACTACGTTGGTAGCGGGAACACCGGGGAGCTGTTTTTT. Its translation: CASSHYVGSGNTGELFF.

The chain has TRBV20-1 and TRBJ1-5; 9 bases are shared with TRBD1. The CDR3 loop spans 15 amino acids. V was pared by 3 bases and J by 9 bases, with 12 bases of the junction left unmatched. CDR1 DFQATT and CDR2 SNEGSKA come from the germline V gene (reference sequence). As DNA, the CDR3 is TGCAGTGCTAGTCTGCGGGACAGGGCGGGAGGGCCCCAGCATTTT. It codes for CSASLRDRAGGPQHF.

This clone showed up just once. Germline and junction disagree at one end, which may indicate a read error. The chain joins TRBV11-1 to TRBJ2-2; 10 bases fit TRBD2. The CDR3 has 14 residues. Germline values: CDR1 SGHAT, CDR2 FQDESV (reference sequence). The CDR3 is CASSLAGVSGELFF. The CDR3 nucleotides are TGTGCCAGCAGCCTAGCGGGAGTGTCCGGGGAGCTGTTTTTT. The variable domain in full, with the rest retrieved from reference TRBV11-1 and TRBJ2-2, is EAEVAQSPRYKITEKSQAVAFWCDPISGHATLYWYRQILGQGPELLVQFQDESVVDDSQLPKDRFSAERLKGVDSTLKIQPAELGDSAMYLCASSLAGVSGELFFGEGSRLTVL.

The chain joins TRBV5-1 to TRBJ2-7; 9 positions agree with TRBD1. Germline loops: CDR1 SGHRS, CDR2 YFSETQ. V shed 4 bases, J shed 2 bases, and the junction held 7 bases outside the gene matches. The CDR3 contains 15 residues. CDR3 nucleotides: TGCGCCAGCAGCACCGGACAGGGGCTCCCCTACGAGCAGTACTTC. Translating it yields CASSTGQGLPYEQYF.

This clone has a single count. V and J are TRBV3-1 (or the pseudogene TRBV3-2) and TRBJ2-1; TRBD1 matches 7 bases. The CDR3 has 15 amino acids. The J segment lost 4 bases and the V segment lost 1 base, leaving 4 bases of the junction unmatched. CDR1 and CDR2 (germline): LGHDT, YNNKEL (reference sequence). In DNA form, the CDR3 reads TGTGCCAGCAGCCAAGCTCCGGGACAGTACAATGAGCAGTTCTTC. Encoded protein: CASSQAPGQYNEQFF.

This chain connects TRBV3-1 (or the pseudogene TRBV3-2) to TRBJ2-3, with 7 bases aligning to TRBD2. V lost 5 bases and J lost 7; bases outside the gene matches: 9. This CDR3 region has 14 residues. CDR1 and CDR2 from the germline V gene are LGHDT and YNNKEL (reference sequence). CDR3 loop: CASSELAWSNTQYF. In DNA form, the CDR3 reads TGTGCCAGCAGCGAACTAGCGTGGTCTAATACGCAGTATTTT.

The rearrangement joins TRBV7-2 to TRBJ1-1, with TRBD1 identical over 7 bases. This CDR3 spans 13 amino acids. V shed 4 bases and J 6 bases; nucleotides not matched to a gene: 5. CDR1 and CDR2 (germline): SGHTA, FQGNSA. The CDR3 loop is CASSSDRVSEAFF. Here the CDR3 DNA reads TGTGCCAGCAGCTCAGACAGGGTGTCTGAAGCTTTCTTT.